This T cell receptor (beta chain) was captured in a study of T cell responses to AZD1222 COVID-19 vaccine. The study, taken as a whole, reports: Reportedly, close to half of spike-specific TCRs are directed against unmutated variant regions. Spike-specific TCR breadth and depth were elevated following two AZD1222 doses.

The repertoire was sequenced with immunoSEQ multiplex PCR; TCRdb's copy has only in-frame clones and lacks some. The repertoire holds about 120,000 clones, with more than 85% as singletons. This clone was seen a handful of times. As yet, its antigen is unknown. The germline V and J ends were trimmed by 1 base and 1 base, with 10 bases remaining between them. CDR3 size: 15 residues. Germline CDR1 is MNHEY and CDR2 is SVGAGI. This chain uses TRBV6-5 with TRBJ1-1; perhaps TRBD1 as D (5 bases). The sequencing used peripheral blood, collected on day 0 of AZD1222 vaccination. This clonotype was obtained from an adult in good health. This CDR3 reads CASSYWGRWNTEAFF. CDR3 nucleotides: TGTGCCAGCAGTTACTGGGGCAGGTGGAACACTGAAGCTTTCTTT.